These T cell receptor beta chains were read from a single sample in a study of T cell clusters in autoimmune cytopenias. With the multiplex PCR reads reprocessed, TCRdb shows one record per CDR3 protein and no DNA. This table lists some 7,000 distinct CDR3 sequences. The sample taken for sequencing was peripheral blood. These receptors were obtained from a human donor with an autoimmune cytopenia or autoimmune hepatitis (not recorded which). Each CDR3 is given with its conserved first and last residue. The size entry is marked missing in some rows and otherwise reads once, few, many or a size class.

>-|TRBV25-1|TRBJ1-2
CASSGGFYGYTF
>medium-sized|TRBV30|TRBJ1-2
CAWSRPGNYGYTF
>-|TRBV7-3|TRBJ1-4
CASRVLGPECNEKLFF
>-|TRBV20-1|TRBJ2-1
CSARDRSGSYNEQFF
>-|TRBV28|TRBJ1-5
CASSRGQGLGSFDQPQHF
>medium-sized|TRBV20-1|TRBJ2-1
CSAHLAGGYNEQFF
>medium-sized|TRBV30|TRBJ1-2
CAGQSQQGAGGYTF
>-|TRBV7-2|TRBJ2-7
CASSFDLHYEQYF
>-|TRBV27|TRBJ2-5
CASSLRLAGEETQYF
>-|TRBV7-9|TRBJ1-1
CASSLSRTTEAFF
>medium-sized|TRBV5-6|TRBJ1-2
CASSLGQTAARGYTF
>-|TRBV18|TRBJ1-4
CASSPRGAPEKLFF
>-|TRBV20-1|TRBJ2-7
CSARTSGIRRAYEQYF
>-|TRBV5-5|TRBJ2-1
CASSWTSGRNEQFF
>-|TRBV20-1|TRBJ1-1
CSARDPVHNTEAFF
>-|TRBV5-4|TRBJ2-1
CASSFPGQGVHEQFF
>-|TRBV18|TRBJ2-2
CASSPQQNTGELFF
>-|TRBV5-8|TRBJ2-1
CASSPRDRGYNEQFF
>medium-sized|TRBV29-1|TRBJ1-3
CSVRTAGNTIYF
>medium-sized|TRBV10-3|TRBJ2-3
CATRTSGATDTQYF
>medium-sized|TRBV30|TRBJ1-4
CAWSVGGFNEKLFF
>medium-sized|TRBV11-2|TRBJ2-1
CASSLGGWGSNEQFF
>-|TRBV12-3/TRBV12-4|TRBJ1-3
CASSLGGQGAGNTIYF
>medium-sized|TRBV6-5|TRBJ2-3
CASSSPFPPYTQYF
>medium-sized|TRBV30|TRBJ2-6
CAWSARGSRANVLTF
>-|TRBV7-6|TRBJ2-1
CASSLDLAGGARSSYNEQFF
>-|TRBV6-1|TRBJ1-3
CASRPIGIISGNTIYF
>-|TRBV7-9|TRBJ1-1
CASSLGPGQGGTEAFF
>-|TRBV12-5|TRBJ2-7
CASGPATYEQYF
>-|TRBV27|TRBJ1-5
CASSSVGQGLNQPQHF
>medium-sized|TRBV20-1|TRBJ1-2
CSATEGQPGDGYTF
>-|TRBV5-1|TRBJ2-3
CASSLVVSGTDTQYF
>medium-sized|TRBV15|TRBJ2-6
CATSRGGFGAANVLTF
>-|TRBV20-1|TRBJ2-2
CSARDPRQDTGELFF
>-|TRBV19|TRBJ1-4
CASSMTGNKNNEKLFF
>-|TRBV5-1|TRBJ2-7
CASSLHEGQLYEQYF
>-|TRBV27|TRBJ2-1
CASIAPLNNEQFF
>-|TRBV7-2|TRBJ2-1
CASSPDSNNEQFF
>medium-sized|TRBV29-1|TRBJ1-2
CSAGQEDGYTF
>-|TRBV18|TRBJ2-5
CASSSLATGETQYF
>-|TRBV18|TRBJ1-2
CASSPGVRYGYTF
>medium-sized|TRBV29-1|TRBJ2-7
CSVVKPPNEQYF
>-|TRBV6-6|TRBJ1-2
CASSRVNYGYTF
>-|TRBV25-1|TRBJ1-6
CASGLWDRGSESPLHF
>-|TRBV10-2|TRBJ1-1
CASSESLTQDEAFF
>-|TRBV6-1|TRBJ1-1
CASRGTTLNTEAFF
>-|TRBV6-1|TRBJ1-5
CASSPDRAGQPQHF
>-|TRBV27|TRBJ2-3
CASSSNQGLFTDTQYF
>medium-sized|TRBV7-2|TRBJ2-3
CASSFQPTRGSSGVDTQYF
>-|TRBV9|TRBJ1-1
CASSKQGAGEAFF
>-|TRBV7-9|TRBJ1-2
CASSRVGTDSYGYTF
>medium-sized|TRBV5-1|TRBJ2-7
CASSLETSKPYEQYF
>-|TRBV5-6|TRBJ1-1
CASSLIGQRAFF